The rows below give T cell receptor beta chains drawn from one sample of a study of naive and memory T cell subsets. One entry per CDR3 protein results from TCRdb running MiXCR on the UMI-ligation and nested PCR reads. The table records some 40,000 distinct CDR3 sequences, around 10% of them present only once. The sample here was skin, taken from a tuberculin skin test site. These TCRs come from an adult in good health. The CDR3 runs from the conserved cysteine through the conserved F or W.

V: TRBV10-3; J: TRBJ2-7; CDR3: CAISEVGQGASEQYF
V: TRBV5-5; J: TRBJ1-1; CDR3: CASSPPTFTEAFF
V: TRBV6-1; J: TRBJ1-5; CDR3: CASSWVSNQPQHF
V: TRBV6-1; J: TRBJ2-1; CDR3: CASSGGNPRRGVEQFF
V: TRBV12-3/TRBV12-4; J: TRBJ1-2; CDR3: CASSLGRPRGYTF
V: TRBV30; J: TRBJ2-1; CDR3: CAWSGLPAYNEQFF
V: TRBV20-1; J: TRBJ2-3; CDR3: CSGRGDTDTQYF
V: TRBV5-1; J: TRBJ2-1; CDR3: CASSHQPTANEQFF
V: TRBV7-2; J: TRBJ2-5; CDR3: CASSSRGTSGTKETQYF
V: TRBV2; J: TRBJ2-3; CDR3: CASIPGLSLADTQYF
V: TRBV9; J: TRBJ2-2; CDR3: CASSARQGANTGELFF
V: TRBV28; J: TRBJ2-1; CDR3: CASSSKLLGRNEQFF
V: TRBV29-1; J: TRBJ2-5; CDR3: CSAKGMRETQYF
V: TRBV7-6; J: TRBJ2-7; CDR3: CASSLSSGEFYEQYF
V: TRBV20-1; J: TRBJ2-1; CDR3: CSAPKLYAGGPMEQFF
V: TRBV29-1; J: TRBJ2-3; CDR3: CSVAVFPAGVEDTQYF
V: TRBV5-1; J: TRBJ1-1; CDR3: CASSLSTGSNTEAFF